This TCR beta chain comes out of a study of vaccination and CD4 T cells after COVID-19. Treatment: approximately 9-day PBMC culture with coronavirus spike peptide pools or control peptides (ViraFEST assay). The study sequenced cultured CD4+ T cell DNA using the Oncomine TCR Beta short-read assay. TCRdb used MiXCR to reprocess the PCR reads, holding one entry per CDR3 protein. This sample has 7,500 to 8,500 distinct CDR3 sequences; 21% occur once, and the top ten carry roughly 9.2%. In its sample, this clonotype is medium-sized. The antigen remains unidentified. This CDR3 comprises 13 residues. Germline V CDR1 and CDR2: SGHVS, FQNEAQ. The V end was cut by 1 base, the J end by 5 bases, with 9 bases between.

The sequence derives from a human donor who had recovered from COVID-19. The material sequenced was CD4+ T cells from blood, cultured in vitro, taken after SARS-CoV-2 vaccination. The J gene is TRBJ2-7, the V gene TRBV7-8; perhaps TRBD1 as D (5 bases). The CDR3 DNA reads TGTGCCAGCAGCTTAGAGGGGCGCAACGAGCAGTACTTC. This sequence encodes CASSLEGRNEQYF.